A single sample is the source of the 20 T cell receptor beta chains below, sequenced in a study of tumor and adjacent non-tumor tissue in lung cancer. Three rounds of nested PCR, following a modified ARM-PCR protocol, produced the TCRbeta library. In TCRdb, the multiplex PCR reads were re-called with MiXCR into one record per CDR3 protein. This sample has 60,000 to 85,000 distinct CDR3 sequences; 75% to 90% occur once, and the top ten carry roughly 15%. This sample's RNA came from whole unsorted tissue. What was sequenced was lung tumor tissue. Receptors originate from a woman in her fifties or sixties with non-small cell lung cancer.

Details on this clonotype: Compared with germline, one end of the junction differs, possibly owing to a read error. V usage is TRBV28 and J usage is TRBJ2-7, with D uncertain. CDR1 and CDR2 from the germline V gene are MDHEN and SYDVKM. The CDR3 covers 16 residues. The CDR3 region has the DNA TGTGCCAGCGGAAAGAGAACCGCAGGTGGCCCCTACGAGGAGTACTTC. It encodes CASGKRTAGGPYEEYF. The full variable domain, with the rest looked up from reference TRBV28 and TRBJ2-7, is DVKVTQSSRYLVKRTGEKVFLECVQDMDHENMFWYRQDPGLGLRLIYFSYDVKMKEKGDIPEGYSVSREKKERFSLILESASTNQTSMYLCASGKRTAGGPYEEYFGPGTRLTVT.

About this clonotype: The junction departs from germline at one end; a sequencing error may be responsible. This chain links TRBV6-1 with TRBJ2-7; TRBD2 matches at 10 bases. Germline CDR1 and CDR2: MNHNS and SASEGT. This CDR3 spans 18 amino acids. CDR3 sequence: CAISSPSGSPIRSYEQYF. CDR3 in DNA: TGTGCCATCAGTTCCCCTAGCGGGAGTCCTATTAGGTCCTACGAGCAGTACTTC.

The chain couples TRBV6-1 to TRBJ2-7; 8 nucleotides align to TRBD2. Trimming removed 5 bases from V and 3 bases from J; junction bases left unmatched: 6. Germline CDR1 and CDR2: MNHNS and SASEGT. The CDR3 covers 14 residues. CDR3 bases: TGTGCCAGCAGTTGTGGACTAGCCGTCTACGAGCAGTACTTC. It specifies CASSCGLAVYEQYF.

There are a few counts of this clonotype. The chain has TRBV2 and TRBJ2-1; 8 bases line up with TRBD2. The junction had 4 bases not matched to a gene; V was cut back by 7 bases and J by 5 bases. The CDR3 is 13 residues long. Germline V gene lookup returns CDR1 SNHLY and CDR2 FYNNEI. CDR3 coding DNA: TGTGCCAGCAAGACTAGCGTTAACAATGAGCAGTTCTTC. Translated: CASKTSVNNEQFF.

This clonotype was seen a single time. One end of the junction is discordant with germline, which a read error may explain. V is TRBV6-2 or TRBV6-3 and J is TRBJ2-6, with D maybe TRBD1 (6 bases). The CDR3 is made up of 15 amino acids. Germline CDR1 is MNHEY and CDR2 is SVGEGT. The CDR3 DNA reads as TGTGCCAACAGCCCGGACAGCTCTGGGGCCAATGTCCTGACTTTC. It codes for CANSPDSSGANVLTF.

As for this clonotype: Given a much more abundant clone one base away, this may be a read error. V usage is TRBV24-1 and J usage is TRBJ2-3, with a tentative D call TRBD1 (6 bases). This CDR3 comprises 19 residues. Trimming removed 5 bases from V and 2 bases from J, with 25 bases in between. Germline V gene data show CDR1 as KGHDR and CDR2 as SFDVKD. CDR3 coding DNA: TGTGCCACCAGTGGCATAGTGGGGCAACCCGGACAGATCACAGATACGCAGTATTTT. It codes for CATSGIVGQPGQITDTQYF.

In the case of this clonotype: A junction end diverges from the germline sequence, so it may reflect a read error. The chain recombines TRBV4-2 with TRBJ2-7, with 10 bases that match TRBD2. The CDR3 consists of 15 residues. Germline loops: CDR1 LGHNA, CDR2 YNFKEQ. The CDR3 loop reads CASSLASGSLYDQYF. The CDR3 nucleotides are TGTGCCAGCAGCCTAGCTAGCGGGAGTCTTTACGACCAGTACTTC.

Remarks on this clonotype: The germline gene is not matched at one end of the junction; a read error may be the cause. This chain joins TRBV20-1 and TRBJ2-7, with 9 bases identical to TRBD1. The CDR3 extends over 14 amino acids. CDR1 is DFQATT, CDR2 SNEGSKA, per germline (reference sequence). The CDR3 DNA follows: TGCAGTGCTAGAGCCGGGACAGGGTCATACGAGCTGTACTTC. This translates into CSARAGTGSYELYF.

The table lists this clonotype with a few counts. The CDR3 reads CASSFIAGGDNGRFF. In nucleotides, the CDR3 is TGTGCCAGCAGCTTTATAGCGGGAGGAGATAATGGGCGGTTCTTC. The chain carries TRBV11-2 and TRBJ2-1; TRBD2 matches 10 bases. CDR1 is SGHAT and CDR2 is FQNNGV in the germline V gene. CDR3 length: 15 residues. Germline trimming cut 3 bases from V and 15 bases from J; bases unmatched to any gene: 14.

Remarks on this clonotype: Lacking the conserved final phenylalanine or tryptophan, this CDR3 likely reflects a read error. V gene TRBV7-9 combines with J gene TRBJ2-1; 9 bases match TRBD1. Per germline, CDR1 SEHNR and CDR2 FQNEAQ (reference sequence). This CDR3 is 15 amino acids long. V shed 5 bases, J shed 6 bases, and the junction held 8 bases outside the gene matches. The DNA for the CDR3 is TGTGCCAGCAGCATAGTAGGACAGGGGACCAATGAGCAGTTCTTA. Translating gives CASSIVGQGTNEQFL.

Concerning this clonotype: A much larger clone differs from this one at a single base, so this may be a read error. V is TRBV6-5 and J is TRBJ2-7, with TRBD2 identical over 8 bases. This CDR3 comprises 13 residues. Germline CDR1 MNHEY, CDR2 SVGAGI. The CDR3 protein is CAGRNSGNDEQYF. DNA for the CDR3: TGTGCCGGCAGAAATAGCGGGAATGACGAGCAGTACTTC.

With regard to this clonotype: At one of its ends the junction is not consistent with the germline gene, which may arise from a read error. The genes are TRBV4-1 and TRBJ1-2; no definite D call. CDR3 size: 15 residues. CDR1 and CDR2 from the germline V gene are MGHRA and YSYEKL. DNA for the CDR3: TGCGCCAGCAGCCAAGGTTCAGCCCCAGACAATGGCTACACGTTC. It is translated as CASSQGSAPDNGYTF.

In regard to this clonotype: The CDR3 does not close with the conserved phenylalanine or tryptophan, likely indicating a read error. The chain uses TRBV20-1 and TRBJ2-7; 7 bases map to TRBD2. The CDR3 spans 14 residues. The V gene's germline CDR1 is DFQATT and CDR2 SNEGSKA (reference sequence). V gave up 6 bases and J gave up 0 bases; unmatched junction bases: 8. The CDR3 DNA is TGCAGTGCCCGGGGGGAGCGGAACTCCTACGAGCAGTACTAT. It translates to CSARGERNSYEQYY.

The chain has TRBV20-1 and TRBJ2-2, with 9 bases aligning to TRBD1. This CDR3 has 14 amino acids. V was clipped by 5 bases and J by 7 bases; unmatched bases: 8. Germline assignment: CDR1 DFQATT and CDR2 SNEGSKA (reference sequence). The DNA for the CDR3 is TGCAGTGCTGGAAGACAGGGGGGGCTCGGGGAGCTGTTTTTT. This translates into CSAGRQGGLGELFF.

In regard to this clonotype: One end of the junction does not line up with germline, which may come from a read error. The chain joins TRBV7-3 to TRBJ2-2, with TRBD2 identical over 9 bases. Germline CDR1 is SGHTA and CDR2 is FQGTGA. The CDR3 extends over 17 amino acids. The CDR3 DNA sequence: TGTGCCATCAGCCTCCGGGCGGGAGGGCTAAACACCGGGGAGCTGTTTTTT. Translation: CAISLRAGGLNTGELFF.

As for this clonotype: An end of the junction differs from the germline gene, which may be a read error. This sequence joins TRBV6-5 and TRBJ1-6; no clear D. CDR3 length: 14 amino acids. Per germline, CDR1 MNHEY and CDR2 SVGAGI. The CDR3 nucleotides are TGTGCCGGCAGTTACTTGGGAGCGAATTCACCCCTCCACTTT. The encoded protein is CAGSYLGANSPLHF.

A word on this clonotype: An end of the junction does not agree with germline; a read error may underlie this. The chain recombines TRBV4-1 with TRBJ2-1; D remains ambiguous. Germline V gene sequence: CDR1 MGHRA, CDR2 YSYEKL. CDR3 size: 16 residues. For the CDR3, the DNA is TGCGCCAGCAGCCAAGGGAATATCGGGCCTTACAATGACCAGTTCTTC. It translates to CASSQGNIGPYNDQFF.

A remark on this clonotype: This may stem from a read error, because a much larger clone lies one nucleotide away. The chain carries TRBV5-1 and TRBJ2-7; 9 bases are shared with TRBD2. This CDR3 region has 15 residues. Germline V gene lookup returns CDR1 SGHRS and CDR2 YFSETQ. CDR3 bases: TGCGCCATCAGCTTGGCGGGAGGGAAGGAGTACGAGCAGTACTTC. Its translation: CAISLAGGKEYEQYF. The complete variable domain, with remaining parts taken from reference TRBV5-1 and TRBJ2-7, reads KAGVTQTPRYLIKTRGQQVTLSCSPISGHRSVSWYQQTPGQGLQFLFEYFSETQRNKGNFPGRFSGRQFSNSRSEMNVSTLELGDSALYLCAISLAGGKEYEQYFGPGTRLTVT.

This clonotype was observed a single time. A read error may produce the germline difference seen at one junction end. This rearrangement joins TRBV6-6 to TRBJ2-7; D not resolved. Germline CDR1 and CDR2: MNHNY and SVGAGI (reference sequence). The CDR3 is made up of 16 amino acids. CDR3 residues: CASSSYQDHSSYEQYF. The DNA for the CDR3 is TGTGCCAGCAGCTCGTACCAGGACCACAGCTCCTATGAGCAGTACTTC.

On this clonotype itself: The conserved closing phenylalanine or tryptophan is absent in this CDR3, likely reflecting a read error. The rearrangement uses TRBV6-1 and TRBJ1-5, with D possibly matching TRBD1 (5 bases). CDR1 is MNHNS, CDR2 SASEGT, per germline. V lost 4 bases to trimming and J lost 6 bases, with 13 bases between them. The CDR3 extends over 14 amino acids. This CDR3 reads CASSVVGPIQPQHL. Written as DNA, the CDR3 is TGTGCCAGCAGTGTTGTGGGGCCCATTCAGCCCCAGCATCTT.